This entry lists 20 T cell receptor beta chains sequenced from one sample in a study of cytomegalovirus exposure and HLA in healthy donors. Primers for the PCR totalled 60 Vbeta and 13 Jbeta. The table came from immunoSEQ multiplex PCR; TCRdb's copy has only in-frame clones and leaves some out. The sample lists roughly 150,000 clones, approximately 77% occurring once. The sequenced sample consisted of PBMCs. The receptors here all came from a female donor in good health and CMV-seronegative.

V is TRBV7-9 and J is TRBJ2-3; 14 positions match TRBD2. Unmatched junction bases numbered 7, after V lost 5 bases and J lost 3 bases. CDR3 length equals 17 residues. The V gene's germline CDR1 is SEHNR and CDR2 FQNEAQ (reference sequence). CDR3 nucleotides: TGTGCCAGCAGCCCAAAAGGGACTAGCGGGAGAACAGATACGCAGTATTTT. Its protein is CASSPKGTSGRTDTQYF.

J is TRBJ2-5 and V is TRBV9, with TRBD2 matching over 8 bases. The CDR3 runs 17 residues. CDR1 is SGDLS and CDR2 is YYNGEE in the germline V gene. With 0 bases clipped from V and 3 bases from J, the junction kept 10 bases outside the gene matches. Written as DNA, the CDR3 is TGTGCCAGCAGCGTAGGAGGGACGGGGGGGCCCGAAGAGACCCAGTACTTC. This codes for CASSVGGTGGPEETQYF.

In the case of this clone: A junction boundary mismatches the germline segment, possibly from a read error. CDR3 sequence (DNA): TGTTCCAGCAGCTTAGAAGGGGCACCCCTCCACTTT. This sequence encodes CSSSLEGAPLHF. V gene TRBV7-9 combines with J gene TRBJ1-6, with D possibly being TRBD1 (5 bases). Per the germline V gene, CDR1 is SEHNR and CDR2 is FQNEAQ (reference sequence). The CDR3 is 12 residues long.

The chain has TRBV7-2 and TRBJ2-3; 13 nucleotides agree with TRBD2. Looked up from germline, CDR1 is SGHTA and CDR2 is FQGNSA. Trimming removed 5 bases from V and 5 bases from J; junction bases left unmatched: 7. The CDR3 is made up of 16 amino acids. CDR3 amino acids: CASSGPTSGRGDTQYF. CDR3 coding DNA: TGTGCCAGCAGCGGCCCCACTAGCGGGAGGGGAGATACGCAGTATTTT. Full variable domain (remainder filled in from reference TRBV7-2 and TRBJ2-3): GAGVSQSPSNKVTEKGKDVELRCDPISGHTALYWYRQSLGQGLEFLIYFQGNSAPDKSGLPSDRFSAERTGGSVSTLTIQRTQQEDSAVYLCASSGPTSGRGDTQYFGPGTRLTVL.

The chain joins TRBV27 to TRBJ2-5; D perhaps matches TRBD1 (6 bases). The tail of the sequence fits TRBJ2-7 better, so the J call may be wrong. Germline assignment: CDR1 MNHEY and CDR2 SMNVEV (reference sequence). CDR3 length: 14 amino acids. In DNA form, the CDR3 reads TGTGCCAGCAGTCGATCAGGGGCCTCCTACGAGCAGTACTTC. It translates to CASSRSGASYEQYF.

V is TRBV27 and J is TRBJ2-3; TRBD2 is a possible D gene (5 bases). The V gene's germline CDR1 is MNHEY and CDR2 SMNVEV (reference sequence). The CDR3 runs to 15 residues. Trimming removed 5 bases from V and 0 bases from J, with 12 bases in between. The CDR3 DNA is TGTGCCAGCAGTCCGAGGACTGCTAGCACAGATACGCAGTATTTT. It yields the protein CASSPRTASTDTQYF.

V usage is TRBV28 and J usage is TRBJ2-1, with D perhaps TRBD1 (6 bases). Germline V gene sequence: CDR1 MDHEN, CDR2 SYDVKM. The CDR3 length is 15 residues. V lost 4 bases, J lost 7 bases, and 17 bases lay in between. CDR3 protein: CASSSSMARGNEQFF. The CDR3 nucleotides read TGTGCCAGCAGTTCCTCCATGGCCAGGGGAAATGAGCAGTTCTTC.

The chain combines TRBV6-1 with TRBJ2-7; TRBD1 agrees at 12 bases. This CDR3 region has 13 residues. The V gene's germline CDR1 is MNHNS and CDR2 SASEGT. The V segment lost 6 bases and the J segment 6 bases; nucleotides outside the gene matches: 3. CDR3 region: CASSRDRGLEQYF. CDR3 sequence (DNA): TGTGCCAGCAGCCGGGACAGGGGGCTCGAGCAGTACTTC.

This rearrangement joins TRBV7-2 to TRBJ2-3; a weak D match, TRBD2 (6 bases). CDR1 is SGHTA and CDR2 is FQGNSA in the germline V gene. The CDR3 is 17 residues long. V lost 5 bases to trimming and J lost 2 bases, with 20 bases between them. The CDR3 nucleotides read TGTGCCAGCAGCCCTGAGGAGAATAGCGGAATCACAGATACGCAGTATTTT. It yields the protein CASSPEENSGITDTQYF.

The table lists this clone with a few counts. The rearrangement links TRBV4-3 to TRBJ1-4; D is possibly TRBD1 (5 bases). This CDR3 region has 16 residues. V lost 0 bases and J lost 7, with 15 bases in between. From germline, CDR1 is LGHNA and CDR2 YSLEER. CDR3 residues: CASSQEGRDSIEKLFF. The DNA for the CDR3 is TGCGCCAGCAGCCAAGAAGGGCGGGACTCTATTGAAAAACTGTTTTTT.

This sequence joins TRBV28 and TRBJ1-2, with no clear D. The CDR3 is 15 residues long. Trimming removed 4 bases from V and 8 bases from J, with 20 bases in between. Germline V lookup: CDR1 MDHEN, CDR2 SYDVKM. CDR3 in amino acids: CASSSDPGRPGGYTF. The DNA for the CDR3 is TGTGCCAGCAGTTCCGACCCTGGGAGGCCCGGAGGCTACACCTTC.

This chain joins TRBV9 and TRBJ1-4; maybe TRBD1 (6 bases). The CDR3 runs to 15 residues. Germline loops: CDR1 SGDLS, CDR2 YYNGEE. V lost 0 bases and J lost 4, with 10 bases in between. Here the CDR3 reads CASSVGGTLNEKLFF. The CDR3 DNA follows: TGTGCCAGCAGCGTAGGAGGGACACTTAATGAAAAACTGTTTTTT.

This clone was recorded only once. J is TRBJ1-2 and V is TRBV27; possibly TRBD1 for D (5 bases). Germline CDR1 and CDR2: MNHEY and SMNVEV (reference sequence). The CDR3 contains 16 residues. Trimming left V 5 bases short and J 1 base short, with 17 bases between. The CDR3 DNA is TGTGCCAGCAGTGCCAACCCAGGGATTAGTAACTATGGCTACACCTTC. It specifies CASSANPGISNYGYTF.

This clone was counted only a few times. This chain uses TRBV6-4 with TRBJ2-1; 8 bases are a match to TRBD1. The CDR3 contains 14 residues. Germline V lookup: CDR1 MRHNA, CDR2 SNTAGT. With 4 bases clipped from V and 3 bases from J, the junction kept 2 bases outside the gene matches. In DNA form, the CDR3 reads TGTGCCAGCAGTGCAGGGGGCGACTACAATGAGCAGTTCTTC. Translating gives CASSAGGDYNEQFF.

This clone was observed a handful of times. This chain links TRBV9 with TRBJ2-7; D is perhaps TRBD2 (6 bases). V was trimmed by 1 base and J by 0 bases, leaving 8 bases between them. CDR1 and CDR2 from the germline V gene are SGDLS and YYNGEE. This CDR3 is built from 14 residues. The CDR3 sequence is CASSVTGGSYEQYF. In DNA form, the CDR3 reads TGTGCCAGCAGCGTAACCGGGGGCTCCTACGAGCAGTACTTC.

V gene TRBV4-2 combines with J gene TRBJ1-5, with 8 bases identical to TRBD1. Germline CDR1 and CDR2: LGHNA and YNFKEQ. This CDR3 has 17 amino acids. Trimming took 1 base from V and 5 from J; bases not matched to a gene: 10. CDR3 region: CASSQVLTGGLDQPQHF. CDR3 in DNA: TGTGCCAGCAGCCAAGTCCTAACAGGGGGATTAGATCAGCCCCAGCATTTT.

In DNA, the CDR3 is TGTGCCAGCAGCTTGGCCCTGGGACAGGGGGAGGTTGAAGCTTTCTTT. Amino acid sequence: CASSLALGQGEVEAFF. V usage is TRBV5-8 and J usage is TRBJ1-1; 11 bases line up with TRBD1. CDR1 is SGHTS and CDR2 is YDEGEE in the germline V gene. This CDR3 is built from 16 residues. Trimming removed 0 bases from V and 7 bases from J; junction bases left unmatched: 8.

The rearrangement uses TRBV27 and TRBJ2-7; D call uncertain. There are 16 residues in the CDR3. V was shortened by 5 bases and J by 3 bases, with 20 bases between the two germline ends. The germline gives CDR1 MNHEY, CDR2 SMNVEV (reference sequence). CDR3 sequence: CASSQDFGPRVYEQYF. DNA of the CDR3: TGTGCCAGCAGTCAAGACTTCGGCCCACGTGTCTACGAGCAGTACTTC.

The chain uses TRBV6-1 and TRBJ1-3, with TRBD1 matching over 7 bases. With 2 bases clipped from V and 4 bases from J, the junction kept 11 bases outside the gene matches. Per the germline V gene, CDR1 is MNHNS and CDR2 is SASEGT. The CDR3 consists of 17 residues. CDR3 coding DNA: TGTGCCAGCAGTGAAAGGGAACAGGGGAAATTCGGAAACACCATATATTTT. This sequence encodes CASSEREQGKFGNTIYF.

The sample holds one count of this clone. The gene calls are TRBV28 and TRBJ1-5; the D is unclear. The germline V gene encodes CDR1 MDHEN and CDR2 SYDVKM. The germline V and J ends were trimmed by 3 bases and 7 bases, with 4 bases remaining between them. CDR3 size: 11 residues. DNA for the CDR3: TGTGCCAGCAGTTTCAAACAGCCCCAGCATTTT. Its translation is CASSFKQPQHF.